Listed here are 6 T cell receptor beta chains from one sample, sequenced in a study of blood T cell repertoires in COVID-19. Some clones are missing from TCRdb's copy, which holds only in-frame ones; the method was immunoSEQ multiplex PCR. Of 100,000 to 140,000 clones detected, around 89% appear once; the ten largest clones hold 6.8%. Sequenced sample: peripheral blood. Receptors were obtained from a man in his fifties or sixties with active or convalescent COVID-19.

This clone is a singleton in its sample. The chain is built from TRBV28 and TRBJ1-2, with 10 positions matching TRBD1. Germline CDR1 is MDHEN and CDR2 is SYDVKM. This CDR3 comprises 15 residues. J lost 6 bases, V lost 4 bases, and 8 bases had no gene match. This CDR3 is CASSSPGGTGDGYTF. In DNA form, the CDR3 reads TGTGCCAGCAGTTCTCCCGGTGGGACAGGGGATGGCTACACCTTC.

The chain combines TRBV6-5 with TRBJ1-2; no clear D. Trimming pared 10 bases from V and 0 bases from J, leaving 6 bases between. CDR3 length: 11 amino acids. CDR1 is MNHEY and CDR2 is SVGAGI in the germline V gene. The CDR3: CATTANYGYTF. The CDR3, as DNA: TGTGCCACCACAGCTAACTATGGCTACACCTTC.

The V gene is TRBV29-1, the J gene TRBJ1-5, with a possible D match to TRBD1 (6 bases). Trimming stripped 6 bases from V and 4 bases from J, with 10 bases between. The CDR3 is 12 residues long. Germline V gives CDR1 SQVTM, CDR2 ANQGSEA. The CDR3, as DNA: TGCAGCGTAAGGACAGCGAATCAGCCCCAGCATTTT. Protein product: CSVRTANQPQHF.

The V gene is TRBV28, the J gene TRBJ2-5; no reliable D call. CDR3 length equals 13 residues. The V gene's germline CDR1 is MDHEN and CDR2 SYDVKM. V lost 1 base and J lost 5, with 8 bases in between. The CDR3 reads CASSLYKEETQYF. Here the CDR3 DNA reads TGTGCCAGCAGTTTATATAAGGAGGAGACCCAGTACTTC.

The CDR3 spells CASFDSPLAGSYEQYF. The CDR3 DNA sequence: TGTGCCAGCTTCGACTCCCCGCTAGCGGGTTCCTACGAGCAGTACTTC. J is TRBJ2-7 and V is TRBV2, with 8 bases that match TRBD2. The V and J ends lost 8 bases and 1 base, in that order; junction bases with no gene match: 13. CDR3 length: 16 residues. Germline lookup yields CDR1 SNHLY and CDR2 FYNNEI.

The V and J genes are TRBV6-2 or TRBV6-3 and TRBJ1-5; D not resolved. The CDR3 covers 13 residues. Deletions cut 0 bases from V and 9 bases from J, with 9 bases between. The germline V gene encodes CDR1 MNHEY and CDR2 SVGEGT. The CDR3 DNA sequence: TGTGCCAGCAGTTACTCCCCGGTGCGGCCCCAGCATTTT. It codes for CASSYSPVRPQHF.